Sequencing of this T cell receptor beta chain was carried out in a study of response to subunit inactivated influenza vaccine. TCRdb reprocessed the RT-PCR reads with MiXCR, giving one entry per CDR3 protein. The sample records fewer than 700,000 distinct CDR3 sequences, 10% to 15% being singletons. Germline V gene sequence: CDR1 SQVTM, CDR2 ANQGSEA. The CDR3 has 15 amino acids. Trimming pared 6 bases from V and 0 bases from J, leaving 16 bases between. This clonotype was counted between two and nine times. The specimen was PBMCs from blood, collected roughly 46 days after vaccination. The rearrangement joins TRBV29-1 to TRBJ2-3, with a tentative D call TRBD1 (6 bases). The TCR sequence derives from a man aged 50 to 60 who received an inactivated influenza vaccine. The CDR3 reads CSVTLRDKSTDTQYF. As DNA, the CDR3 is TGCAGCGTGACCCTCCGGGACAAGAGCACAGATACGCAGTATTTT.